Shown below are 12 T cell receptor beta chains from a single sample sequenced in a study of somatic mutations in cytotoxic T cells in rheumatoid arthritis. Method: immunoSEQ multiplex PCR; TCRdb's copy keeps in-frame clones and lacks some. The repertoire holds 15,000 to 20,000 clones, with roughly 77% as singletons. Sequencing was done on a sample of CD8+ T cells sorted from blood. The receptors come from an adult with rheumatoid arthritis.

CDR3 sequence reads: CASSLGTINEQFF. CDR3 nucleotides: TGTGCCAGCAGCTTAGGGACCATCAATGAGCAGTTCTTC. The rearrangement joins TRBV7-3 to TRBJ2-1; D is tentatively TRBD1 or TRBD2 (5 bases each). The CDR3 is made up of 13 amino acids. V was pared by 2 bases and J by 6 bases, with 8 bases between. The V gene's germline CDR1 is SGHTA and CDR2 FQGTGA.

The gene calls are TRBV28 and TRBJ2-4; 11 nucleotides line up with TRBD1. This CDR3 comprises 18 residues. Germline V lookup: CDR1 MDHEN, CDR2 SYDVKM. V trimming: 4 bases; J trimming: 1 base; junction bases outside the gene matches: 9. CDR3 DNA sequence: TGTGCCAGCAGTTCCTACAGGGGGGACAGGGGGGCCAAAAACATTCAGTACTTC. Residues: CASSSYRGDRGAKNIQYF.

The CDR3 DNA follows: TGTGCCAGCAGTTACGGGGGTAGCGGGGGGAAAGAGACCCAGTACTTC. Protein: CASSYGGSGGKETQYF. V is TRBV6-6 and J is TRBJ2-5, with TRBD2 matching over 10 bases. Germline lookup yields CDR1 MNHNY and CDR2 SVGAGI (reference sequence). V dropped 2 bases and J dropped 3; count of bases not matched to a gene: 6. The CDR3 is 16 amino acids.

This clone was seen once. This sequence joins TRBV9 and TRBJ2-7; D unclear. CDR1 is SGDLS, CDR2 YYNGEE, per germline. V shed 0 bases and J shed 2 bases, with 6 bases lying between them. The CDR3 runs 13 residues. The CDR3 here is CASSVESAYEQYF. CDR3 DNA sequence: TGTGCCAGCAGCGTAGAATCCGCCTACGAGCAGTACTTC.

The chain employs TRBV10-3 and TRBJ1-2; 7 bases are a match to TRBD1. The germline V gene encodes CDR1 ENHRY and CDR2 SYGVKD. The CDR3 sequence is 16 residues long. The trim removed 7 bases at V and 4 bases at J, leaving 15 bases unmatched. DNA of the CDR3: TGTGCCATCACCTCGGACAGGCGCCCCCTTCTCTATGGCTACACCTTC. As protein: CAITSDRRPLLYGYTF.

In DNA form, the CDR3 reads TGTGCCAGCAGCTTCGACAGGGGCCTGGGCTACGAGCAGTACTTC. Residues: CASSFDRGLGYEQYF. The genes are TRBV5-5 and TRBJ2-7, with 8 bases identical to TRBD1. Per the germline V gene, CDR1 is SGHKS and CDR2 is YYEKEE (reference sequence). V shed 2 bases, J shed 3 bases, and the junction held 7 bases outside the gene matches. The CDR3 sequence is 15 residues long.

CDR3 sequence: CASSPTGPGELFF. The CDR3 DNA sequence: TGCGCCAGCAGCCCAACAGGGCCCGGGGAGCTGTTTTTT. V usage is TRBV4-3 and J usage is TRBJ2-2, with D maybe TRBD1 (6 bases). Between the trimmed V and J ends, which lost 4 bases and 6 bases, there was a span of 9 bases. CDR3 size: 13 residues. Germline V gene lookup returns CDR1 LGHNA and CDR2 YSLEER.

The rearrangement joins TRBV11-1 to TRBJ2-7; 7 bases fit TRBD1. Germline loops: CDR1 SGHAT, CDR2 FQDESV (reference sequence). The J segment lost 3 bases and the V segment lost 5 bases, leaving 4 bases of the junction unmatched. The CDR3 covers 13 residues. CDR3 amino acids: CASSNSGGYEQYF. Written as DNA, the CDR3 is TGTGCCAGCAGCAATTCAGGGGGCTACGAGCAGTACTTC.

This clone was detected once. The rearrangement links TRBV19 to TRBJ1-1, with D unresolved. This CDR3 contains 13 residues. Trimming shortened V by 3 bases and J by 2 bases, and 7 bases separated the two germline ends. Germline V gene lookup returns CDR1 LNHDA and CDR2 SQIVND (reference sequence). In DNA form, the CDR3 reads TGTGCCAGTAGTATCTTGTTTAACACTGAAGCTTTCTTT. Translation gives CASSILFNTEAFF.

This clone was found once. The chain links TRBV13 to TRBJ2-7; a possible D gene is TRBD2 (5 bases). There are 16 residues in the CDR3. V lost 0 bases and J lost 0, with 12 bases in between. Germline CDR1 PRHDT, CDR2 FYEKMQ (reference sequence). The CDR3, as DNA: TGTGCCAGCAGCTTAGGCCCTACTGGGAGCTCCTACGAGCAGTACTTC. The encoded protein is CASSLGPTGSSYEQYF. The whole variable domain, remainder taken from reference TRBV13 and TRBJ2-7, is AAGVIQSPRHLIKEKRETATLKCYPIPRHDTVYWYQQGPGQDPQFLISFYEKMQSDKGSIPDRFSAQQFSDYHSELNMSSLELGDSALYFCASSLGPTGSSYEQYFGPGTRLTVT.

This chain links TRBV9 with TRBJ2-7; D is uncertain. Per germline, CDR1 SGDLS and CDR2 YYNGEE. This CDR3 is built from 15 residues. V gave up 0 bases and J gave up 1 base, with 11 bases separating them. CDR3: CASSVEGRASYEQYF. CDR3 coding DNA: TGTGCCAGCAGCGTAGAGGGAAGGGCGTCCTACGAGCAGTACTTC.

The chain is built from TRBV9 and TRBJ1-2, with D tentatively TRBD1 (6 bases). In germline, CDR1 is SGDLS, CDR2 YYNGEE. The length of the CDR3 is 17 residues. V dropped 0 bases and J dropped 6 bases, with 21 bases sitting between them. The CDR3: CASSVVADGTSPDGYTF. The CDR3 nucleotides read TGTGCCAGCAGCGTAGTAGCGGACGGGACATCCCCTGATGGCTACACCTTC.